This T cell receptor beta chain stems from a study of blood T cell repertoires in COVID-19 (dated by TCRdb to the early 2020s). With regard to the full study: Samples covering the acute and convalescent phases of COVID-19 were provided by collaborators in the United States, Italy and Spain. The material from the prospective study consisted of cDNA or gDNA derived from T cells, B-cell-depleted T cells, or PBMCs. The dataset comprised deeply sampled blood TCRbeta repertoires from subjects exposed to, actively infected with, or recovered from COVID-19. The repertoires were made available in a free public database intended to serve as a resource for research on the immune response to SARS-CoV-2. The samples were drawn from the first 160 participants of the ongoing ImmuneRACE study and from 950 to 1,500 subjects provided by 6 global collaborators. The sample metadata nearly always contained a de-identified subject ID, COVID-19 status, age in years and sex. Where available, HLA class I and class II types were obtained from metadata supplied by the sample provider rather than from assay-based typing.

Note on this clone: The antigen it recognizes is unknown. Base quality data are lacking; no much larger clone is found one base away.

TCRbeta CDR3 regions were amplified from genomic DNA using the immunoSEQ Assay, a bias-controlled multiplex PCR. For the original study's pipeline: Within the assay, amplification of reference gene primers was used to estimate how many nucleated cells each sample contained. To quantify the absolute abundance of each unique TCRbeta CDR3 rearrangement, sequence reads were collapsed and filtered. For each sample, productive Simpson clonality was calculated as the square root of Simpson's diversity index across productive rearrangements. Not all clones reach the TCRdb copy of this immuneACCESS table, which keeps in-frame sequences only. Checked studies attribute under half of the gap to unresolved V genes and leave the rest unexplained. That table supplies the V and J calls and clone size; D and trimming were determined from the DNA. This sample has over 350,000 clones in its table, and 88% of those were observed once. 0.95% to 1% of the sample is held by the ten biggest clonotypes.

Results and caveats for the whole study, not just this receptor: How much clinical and demographic metadata was included differed by source and by participant, and the metadata was provided uncurated.

According to the germline V gene, CDR1 reads SGHTA and CDR2 reads FQGNSA. Reading from cysteine to phenylalanine, the CDR3 counts 14 amino acids. The only DNA kept is the CDR3, 42 bases in frame from the first base. V is cut back by 5 bases and J by 5 bases, with 6 bases in the junction unmatched. In the prospective study, participants were roughly 18 to 100 years old, resided in around 25 geographic areas of the United States, and were enrolled through a virtual design. To assign participants to cohorts, the prospective study relied on clinical history that participants themselves reported in a screening survey and a study questionnaire. Mobile phlebotomists in the prospective study collected whole blood, serum and a nasopharyngeal or oropharyngeal swab from every participant. Participants in the prospective study had the option to provide additional blood draws and questionnaires over a roughly two-month period. Blood samples from the prospective study were shipped frozen or at room temperature prior to DNA extraction.

The rearranged chain carries TRBV7-2 and TRBJ1-1, with 9 central nucleotides matching TRBD1. The TCR comes from a woman between 25 and 40 years old with acute COVID-19. Sequencing input: PBMCs or T cells enriched from blood (not recorded which). The sequence in DNA is TGTGCCAGCAGCAGACGGACAGGGGAAACTGAAGCTTTCTTT. It is translated as CASSRRTGETEAFF.